This TCR beta chain was captured by sequencing in a study of shared clonotypes between healthy human individuals. Across the study: Each donor's CD8 memory used one plate, CD8 naive two, each CD4 subset three.

CDR3 size: 11 residues. Between the trimmed V and J ends, which lost 1 base and 0 bases, there was a span of 0 bases. CDR1 is GTSNPN and CDR2 is SVGIG in the germline V gene (reference sequence). Each of the donors was a healthy adult who was HIV-negative and had not had a recent acute infection or vaccination. This clone occurred a few times. This sample includes further DNA sequences coding for the same CDR3. The test was conducted at deep level. In the original workflow: ImmunoSEQ supplied junction-only sequences lacking quality scores, so filtering was different. This table comes from immunoSEQ multiplex PCR, and its TCRdb copy is limited to in-frame clones, with some not included. V, J and clone size derive from that table, while D and trimming were established from the DNA sequence. Here the sample spans more than 2 million clones, almost 96% being singletons.

The sequencing input was naive CD4+ T cells sorted from blood. The subset was: CD45RA+ positively selected. The sequence derives from a man between 18 and 29 years old in good health. The chain uses TRBV30 and TRBJ1-2; D is ambiguous. The CDR3 here is CAWSANYGYTF. CDR3 bases: TGTGCCTGGAGTGCTAACTATGGCTACACCTTC.